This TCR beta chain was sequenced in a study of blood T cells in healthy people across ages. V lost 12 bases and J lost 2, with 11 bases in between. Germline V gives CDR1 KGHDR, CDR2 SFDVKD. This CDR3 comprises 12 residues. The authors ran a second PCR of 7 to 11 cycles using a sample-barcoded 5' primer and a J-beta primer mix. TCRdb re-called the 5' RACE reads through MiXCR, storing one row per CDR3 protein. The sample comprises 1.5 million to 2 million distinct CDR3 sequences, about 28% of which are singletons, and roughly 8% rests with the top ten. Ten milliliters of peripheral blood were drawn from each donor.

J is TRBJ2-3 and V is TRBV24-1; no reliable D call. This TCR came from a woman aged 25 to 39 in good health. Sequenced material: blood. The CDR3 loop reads CAASTDTDTQYF. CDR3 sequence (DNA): TGTGCCGCCTCGACGGACACAGATACGCAGTATTTT.